This T cell receptor beta chain came from a study of blood T cell repertoires in COVID-19. The overall study: Sites in the United States, Italy and Spain provided acute and convalescent COVID-19 samples. Sample material is recorded as cDNA or gDNA derived from T cells, B-cell-depleted T cells, or PBMCs.

Germline CDR1 reads MNHEY; CDR2 reads SVGAGI. CDR3 length equals 13 residues. With 2 bases removed from V and 7 bases from J, the gap between germline ends came to 9 bases. Authors' analysis steps: Amplification with reference gene primers provided the estimates of nucleated cell counts. Libraries were prepared by immunoSEQ multiplex PCR; TCRdb keeps only in-frame clonotypes and omits some of them. The V and J calls and clone size come from that table; D and trimming were worked out from the DNA. The sample shows around 300,000 clones, 87% of them seen only once. The V call is TRBV6-5, the J call TRBJ1-5; D is ambiguous. The sequence came from a man aged 18 to 29 with active or convalescent COVID-19. The sequencing input was peripheral blood. CDR3 nucleotides: TGTGCCAGCAGTTACGCCCTTAGACAGCCCCAGCATTTT. Protein sequence: CASSYALRQPQHF.